A single sample gave rise to the 25 T cell receptor beta chains below, sequenced in a study of T cell responses to AZD1222 COVID-19 vaccine. Generated by immunoSEQ multiplex PCR, the TCRdb table keeps only in-frame clones and is missing some. The sample lists roughly 150,000 clones; roughly nine tenths were seen once. The sample consisted of peripheral blood, taken after recovery from COVID-19. These receptors all stem from an adult who had recovered from COVID-19.

CDR3 sequence reads: CASRGVGSSGANVLTF. DNA for the CDR3: TGTGCCAGCAGAGGGGTTGGGAGCTCTGGGGCCAACGTCCTGACTTTC. The chain joins TRBV28 to TRBJ2-6; D tentatively fits TRBD1 or TRBD2 (5 bases each). V was trimmed by 6 bases and J by 0 bases, leaving 12 bases between them. The germline V gene has CDR1 MDHEN and CDR2 SYDVKM. The CDR3 is 16 residues long.

The chain couples TRBV3-1 (or the pseudogene TRBV3-2) to TRBJ1-2; tentatively, D is TRBD1 (5 bases). The CDR3 is 14 amino acids. Germline CDR1 is LGHDT and CDR2 is YNNKEL (reference sequence). V shed 0 bases and J shed 7 bases, with 12 bases lying between them. The CDR3 protein is CASSQDPQGGGYTF. Written as DNA, the CDR3 is TGTGCCAGCAGCCAAGACCCGCAGGGAGGTGGCTACACCTTC.

The chain uses TRBV5-4 and TRBJ1-5; 7 nucleotides match TRBD1. The CDR3 has 14 residues. J was trimmed by 4 bases and V by 1 base; bases with no gene match: 2. The germline V gene encodes CDR1 SGHNT and CDR2 YYREEE (reference sequence). The DNA for the CDR3 is TGTGCCAGCAGCTTGAGGGGACAGAATCAGCCCCAGCATTTT. It yields the protein CASSLRGQNQPQHF.

This clone came up a few times. V gene TRBV19 combines with J gene TRBJ2-6; D gene ambiguous. From germline, CDR1 is LNHDA and CDR2 SQIVND (reference sequence). V lost 5 bases and J lost 4, with 18 bases in between. The CDR3 is made up of 17 amino acids. The CDR3 loop is CASSSFGFGSGANVLTF. The CDR3 bases are TGTGCCAGTAGTTCATTCGGGTTCGGATCCGGGGCCAACGTCCTGACTTTC.

The chain has TRBV19 and TRBJ2-2; D not certain. This CDR3 comprises 12 residues. Deletions cut 3 bases from V and 4 bases from J, with 3 bases between. CDR1 is LNHDA and CDR2 is SQIVND in the germline V gene (reference sequence). The DNA of the CDR3 is TGTGCCAGTAGTATCCTCACCGGGGAGCTGTTTTTT. Its protein product is CASSILTGELFF. Complete variable domain (other parts from reference TRBV19 and TRBJ2-2): DGGITQSPKYLFRKEGQNVTLSCEQNLNHDAMYWYRQDPGQGLRLIYYSQIVNDFQKGDIAEGYSVSREKKESFPLTVTSAQKNPTAFYLCASSILTGELFFGEGSRLTVL.

This clone was seen just once. The V gene is TRBV19, the J gene TRBJ1-1, with TRBD1 matching 10 bases. V shed 3 bases and J 10 bases; nucleotides not matched to a gene: 8. Germline assignment: CDR1 LNHDA and CDR2 SQIVND (reference sequence). This CDR3 spans 14 amino acids. The CDR3 DNA reads as TGTGCCAGTAGTATCCGCCTAAGGACAGGGGGAGCTTTCTTT. It is translated as CASSIRLRTGGAFF.

J is TRBJ1-2 and V is TRBV7-2; the match to TRBD1 covers 8 bases. With V trimmed by 6 bases and J by 0 bases, 6 bases remained unmatched. The CDR3 length is 15 residues. Germline V gene lookup returns CDR1 SGHTA and CDR2 FQGNSA. Here the CDR3 reads CASRSDRGANYGYTF. DNA of the CDR3: TGTGCCAGCAGATCTGACAGGGGCGCTAACTATGGCTACACCTTC. The whole variable domain, remainder taken from reference TRBV7-2 and TRBJ1-2, is GAGVSQSPSNKVTEKGKDVELRCDPISGHTALYWYRQSLGQGLEFLIYFQGNSAPDKSGLPSDRFSAERTGGSVSTLTIQRTQQEDSAVYLCASRSDRGANYGYTFGSGTRLTVV.

The rearrangement joins TRBV7-3 to TRBJ1-2; 8 positions agree with TRBD1. V lost 5 bases and J lost 7; bases outside the gene matches: 9. Per the germline V gene, CDR1 is SGHTA and CDR2 is FQGTGA. This CDR3 has 14 residues. DNA of the CDR3: TGTGCCAGCAGCCCAGGACAGGGCTACGGTGGCTACACCTTC. Its translation: CASSPGQGYGGYTF.

The rearrangement joins TRBV13 to TRBJ1-1; unclear D gene. V was shortened by 8 bases and J by 0 bases, with 16 bases between the two germline ends. CDR3 length: 15 amino acids. CDR1 and CDR2 (germline): PRHDT, FYEKMQ (reference sequence). CDR3 sequence (DNA): TGTGCCAGCGGCCTACAGACGGTGGTGAACACTGAAGCTTTCTTT. Protein product: CASGLQTVVNTEAFF.

This clone was detected only a few times. CDR3 in amino acids: CSVGENRGTDTQYF. The CDR3 DNA sequence: TGCAGCGTTGGCGAGAACAGGGGCACAGATACGCAGTATTTT. The J gene is TRBJ2-3, the V gene TRBV29-1, with a tentative D call TRBD1 (6 bases). The CDR3 totals 14 residues. V was trimmed by 4 bases and J by 1 base, leaving 12 bases between them. Germline lookup yields CDR1 SQVTM and CDR2 ANQGSEA.

The rearrangement links TRBV18 to TRBJ1-5; D is perhaps TRBD1 (5 bases). The CDR3 loop spans 14 amino acids. Germline loops: CDR1 KGHSH, CDR2 LQKENI. V lost 5 bases to trimming and J lost 4 bases, with 12 bases between them. The CDR3 DNA reads as TGTGCCAGCTCAGCAAAGACAGTAAATCAGCCCCAGCATTTT. Its translation: CASSAKTVNQPQHF.

The table lists this clone with a count of one. V gene TRBV5-1 combines with J gene TRBJ1-2, with 7 bases that match TRBD1. This CDR3 is 14 amino acids long. Germline V lookup: CDR1 SGHRS, CDR2 YFSETQ. Germline trimming cut 4 bases from V and 1 base from J; bases unmatched to any gene: 4. CDR3 protein: CASSPQGDNYGYTF. In nucleotides, the CDR3 is TGCGCCAGCAGCCCCCAGGGGGATAACTATGGCTACACCTTC.

The chain uses TRBV4-2 and TRBJ1-4; 9 bases line up with TRBD1. The V segment lost 4 bases and the J segment 8 bases; nucleotides outside the gene matches: 8. CDR3 length: 15 residues. From germline, CDR1 is LGHNA and CDR2 YNFKEQ. The CDR3 region is CASSPPGQGHEKLFF. As DNA, the CDR3 is TGTGCCAGCAGCCCTCCGGGACAGGGACACGAAAAACTGTTTTTT.

The V call is TRBV6-5, the J call TRBJ1-6, with D possibly being TRBD1 (6 bases). Germline V CDR1 and CDR2: MNHEY, SVGAGI. The V end lost 8 bases, the J end lost 11 bases, and 22 bases lay between the germline ends. The CDR3 consists of 15 residues. The DNA for the CDR3 is TGTGCCAGCGGACTTCCTGGACAGATCTTCGCACCCCTCCACTTT. This sequence encodes CASGLPGQIFAPLHF.

Written as DNA, the CDR3 is TGTGCCAGCAGTTTCCTCCTAGCGGGAGGGAATGAGCAGTTCTTC. The encoded protein is CASSFLLAGGNEQFF. The V call is TRBV27, the J call TRBJ2-1; 12 positions agree with TRBD2. The CDR3 sequence is 15 residues long. The germline V gene encodes CDR1 MNHEY and CDR2 SMNVEV (reference sequence). The V segment lost 3 bases and the J segment 7 bases; nucleotides outside the gene matches: 4.

The chain joins TRBV5-1 to TRBJ2-2; the match to TRBD1 covers 7 bases. Looked up from germline, CDR1 is SGHRS and CDR2 is YFSETQ. V lost 2 bases to trimming and J lost 2 bases; unmatched junction nucleotides: 6. The CDR3 has 16 amino acids. For the CDR3, the DNA is TGCGCCAGCAGCTTTTCAGGGGGTCCAAACACCGGGGAGCTGTTTTTT. It encodes CASSFSGGPNTGELFF. The full variable domain, its missing parts supplied by reference TRBV5-1 and TRBJ2-2, is KAGVTQTPRYLIKTRGQQVTLSCSPISGHRSVSWYQQTPGQGLQFLFEYFSETQRNKGNFPGRFSGRQFSNSRSEMNVSTLELGDSALYLCASSFSGGPNTGELFFGEGSRLTVL.

The J gene is TRBJ1-3, the V gene TRBV3-1 (or the pseudogene TRBV3-2); tentative D call: TRBD1 (5 bases). Trimming took 6 bases from V and 4 from J, leaving 10 bases between them. Germline CDR1 and CDR2: LGHDT and YNNKEL (reference sequence). The CDR3 has 13 residues. The CDR3: CASRATAGNTIYF. CDR3 coding DNA: TGTGCCAGCAGAGCGACAGCCGGAAACACCATATATTTT.

This clone has a single count. CDR3 sequence: CASSQVRALNYGYTF. CDR3 DNA: TGCGCCAGCAGCCAAGTGAGGGCGCTAAACTATGGCTACACCTTC. The chain carries TRBV4-1 and TRBJ1-2; D is unclear. CDR3 size: 15 residues. Germline V lookup: CDR1 MGHRA, CDR2 YSYEKL. Trimming stripped 1 base from V and 2 bases from J, with 11 bases between.

V is TRBV3-1 (or the pseudogene TRBV3-2) and J is TRBJ1-2; D gene unclear. The CDR3 spans 14 residues. V lost 0 bases, J lost 8 bases, and 13 bases lay in between. The germline CDR1 and CDR2 sequences are LGHDT and YNNKEL (reference sequence). The CDR3 here is CASSQDWNPWGYTF. The CDR3 DNA follows: TGTGCCAGCAGCCAAGACTGGAACCCATGGGGCTACACCTTC.

The genes are TRBV21-1 and TRBJ2-5; the table's D gene call, TRBD1, was not cross checked with the DNA. TRBV21-1 corresponds to a pseudogene. The CDR3 spans 8 residues. The CDR3 DNA follows: TGTGCCACCCTCCCCCAGGACTTC. This translates into CATLPQDF.

This clone turned up a few times. The chain recombines TRBV28 with TRBJ1-6; TRBD1 agrees at 9 bases. The CDR3 is made up of 17 amino acids. Unmatched junction bases numbered 14, after V lost 5 bases and J lost 9 bases. Germline lookup yields CDR1 MDHEN and CDR2 SYDVKM. The CDR3 DNA reads TGTGCCAGCAGTCTCTGGACAGGGGTAGACTCGTCTTCACCCCTCCACTTT. This codes for CASSLWTGVDSSSPLHF.

The chain recombines TRBV3-1 (or the pseudogene TRBV3-2) with TRBJ1-1; a weak D match, TRBD1 (5 bases). CDR1 is LGHDT and CDR2 is YNNKEL in the germline V gene (reference sequence). Trimming cost V 3 bases and J 3 bases, with 8 bases left between them. The CDR3 is 13 amino acids. The CDR3 nucleotides read TGTGCCAGCAGCCAGCAGGGAGACACTGAAGCTTTCTTT. This translates into CASSQQGDTEAFF.

The CDR3 coding sequence is TGCGCCAGCAGCCAAGGGACGAGGGTCTATGGCTACACCTTC. This encodes CASSQGTRVYGYTF. V is TRBV4-3 and J is TRBJ1-2; D gene uncertain. Trimming pared 1 base from V and 4 bases from J, leaving 10 bases between. Looked up from germline, CDR1 is LGHNA and CDR2 is YSLEER. The CDR3 is made up of 14 amino acids.

The chain links TRBV7-2 to TRBJ1-5; 8 positions agree with TRBD1. The germline V gene has CDR1 SGHTA and CDR2 FQGNSA. V shed 1 base and J 7 bases; nucleotides not matched to a gene: 9. CDR3 length: 16 residues. DNA for the CDR3: TGTGCCAGCAGCTTAGTTTATCAGGGGGCGCGGCAGCCCCAGCATTTT. Its translation is CASSLVYQGARQPQHF. The entire variable domain, with the rest obtained from reference TRBV7-2 and TRBJ1-5, is as follows: GAGVSQSPSNKVTEKGKDVELRCDPISGHTALYWYRQSLGQGLEFLIYFQGNSAPDKSGLPSDRFSAERTGGSVSTLTIQRTQQEDSAVYLCASSLVYQGARQPQHFGDGTRLSIL.

The gene calls are TRBV12-3 or TRBV12-4 and TRBJ2-3; a possible D gene is TRBD1 (6 bases). The CDR3 is 13 amino acids. V was trimmed by 5 bases and J by 4 bases, leaving 10 bases between them. The CDR3 DNA is TGTGCCAGCAGTACAGGGTTGTCAGATACGCAGTATTTT. Its protein is CASSTGLSDTQYF.